These 18 T cell receptor beta chains share one sample of origin, sequenced in a study of control samples from healthy donors and cancer patients. TCRdb's copy holds only in-frame clones and misses some; the assay was immunoSEQ multiplex PCR. The sample holds some 94,000 clones; around 90% are singletons and the top ten take about 10%. The material sequenced was PBMCs. The receptors come from a woman aged 50 to 60 with colorectal cancer.

CDR3 in amino acids: CASGLVPETLAKNIQYF. DNA for the CDR3: TGTGCTAGTGGTTTGGTACCCGAAACCCTAGCCAAAAACATTCAGTACTTC. The chain combines TRBV12-5 with TRBJ2-4; D remains unclear. The CDR3 has 17 residues. CDR1 and CDR2 from the germline V gene are LGHNT and FRNRAP. Deletions cut 0 bases from V and 0 bases from J, with 12 bases between.

About this clone itself: Other DNA variants within this sample encode the same CDR3. The chain joins TRBV28 to TRBJ1-2; D is unresolved. V lost 4 bases and J lost 2, with 11 bases in between. The CDR3 spans 14 residues. Per germline, CDR1 MDHEN and CDR2 SYDVKM. This CDR3 reads CASSSGTINYGYTF. The DNA for the CDR3 is TGTGCCAGCAGTTCCGGAACTATAAACTATGGCTACACCTTC.

V is TRBV6-2 or TRBV6-3 and J is TRBJ2-5; D remains ambiguous. V was shortened by 6 bases and J by 5 bases, with 13 bases between the two germline ends. This CDR3 comprises 13 residues. Germline loops: CDR1 MNHEY, CDR2 SVGEGT. The CDR3 nucleotides read TGTGCCAGCAGCTGGGCGCAAAGGGAGACCCAGTACTTC. It yields the protein CASSWAQRETQYF.

This clone has just a few counts. CDR3 in amino acids: CASSLPGVETQYF. The DNA for the CDR3 is TGTGCCAGCAGTTTGCCTGGTGTCGAGACCCAGTACTTC. The rearrangement uses TRBV12-3 or TRBV12-4 and TRBJ2-5; D is unclear. The V and J ends lost 3 bases and 5 bases respectively, with 10 bases between them. The CDR3 consists of 13 residues.

This chain joins TRBV7-9 and TRBJ2-6; 7 bases line up with TRBD1. Germline CDR1 and CDR2: SEHNR and FQNEAQ (reference sequence). V dropped 3 bases and J dropped 3; count of bases not matched to a gene: 11. The CDR3 length is 18 residues. The CDR3 DNA reads as TGTGCCAGCAGCTTCAGACAGGGAACTTTTGGTGGGGCCAACGTCCTGACTTTC. As protein: CASSFRQGTFGGANVLTF.

The chain is built from TRBV7-2 and TRBJ2-7; D is tentatively TRBD1 or TRBD2 (6 bases each). The ends were cut back, 0 bases at V and 6 bases at J, with 12 bases in the middle. In germline, CDR1 is SGHTA, CDR2 FQGNSA. The CDR3 is 14 residues long. CDR3 in amino acids: CASSLAGWGAEQYV. CDR3 nucleotides: TGTGCCAGCAGCTTAGCGGGGTGGGGGGCCGAGCAGTACGTC.

About this clone itself: At the DNA level, this CDR3 is encoded by other sequences in the same sample as well. The chain is built from TRBV4-3 and TRBJ1-3, with D uncertain. V shed 0 bases and J shed 0 bases, with 6 bases lying between them. This CDR3 is built from 15 residues. Looked up from germline, CDR1 is LGHNA and CDR2 is YSLEER. CDR3 sequence (DNA): TGCGCCAGCAGCCAAGATTCAGGCTCTGGAAACACCATATATTTT. Translation gives CASSQDSGSGNTIYF.

V gene TRBV2 combines with J gene TRBJ2-1, with a tentative D call TRBD2 (5 bases). Germline CDR1 SNHLY, CDR2 FYNNEI. Trimming shortened V by 6 bases and J by 5 bases, and 14 bases separated the two germline ends. This CDR3 has 14 residues. In nucleotides, the CDR3 is TGTGCCAGCAGGTTGGAGGCAGCTAACAATGAGCAGTTCTTC. This encodes CASRLEAANNEQFF.

The chain couples TRBV10-2 to TRBJ1-6; D gene ambiguous. The CDR3 length is 13 residues. The V and J ends lost 3 bases and 7 bases respectively, with 7 bases between them. From germline, CDR1 is WSHSY and CDR2 SAAADI. DNA for the CDR3: TGCGCCAGCAGTGAATCCAGCAATTCACCCCTCCACTTT. This sequence encodes CASSESSNSPLHF.

The rearrangement uses TRBV6-1 and TRBJ1-6; no clear D gene. The germline CDR1 and CDR2 sequences are MNHNS and SASEGT. The CDR3 length is 15 residues. Between the trimmed V and J ends, which lost 0 bases and 10 bases, there was a span of 13 bases. In DNA form, the CDR3 reads TGTGCCAGCAGTGAAGCGGCGGGATTTCGGTCACCCCTCCACTTT. This codes for CASSEAAGFRSPLHF.

The V and J genes are TRBV4-1 and TRBJ2-1; D may correspond to TRBD1 or TRBD2 (7 bases each). The CDR3 contains 14 residues. Trimming shortened V by 4 bases and J by 6 bases, and 13 bases separated the two germline ends. Germline V gives CDR1 MGHRA, CDR2 YSYEKL. The CDR3 DNA reads as TGCGCCAGCAGCCGCATCAGGGGGGGCAATGAGCAGTTCTTC. The encoded protein is CASSRIRGGNEQFF.

The chain uses TRBV7-2 and TRBJ1-5; 8 positions match TRBD1. The germline V gene encodes CDR1 SGHTA and CDR2 FQGNSA. CDR3 length equals 14 residues. V shed 5 bases, J shed 3 bases, and the junction held 3 bases outside the gene matches. In nucleotides, the CDR3 is TGTGCCAGCAGCCAGGACAGGGCCAATCAGCCCCAGCATTTT. It encodes CASSQDRANQPQHF.

This sequence joins TRBV2 and TRBJ1-5; D uncertain. Germline V gene lookup returns CDR1 SNHLY and CDR2 FYNNEI. The CDR3 length is 17 residues. With 4 bases removed from V and 4 bases from J, the gap between germline ends came to 20 bases. CDR3 in DNA: TGTGCCAGCAGTGCGGCTGGAGGGATGGTAGAAAATCAGCCCCAGCATTTT. Its protein product is CASSAAGGMVENQPQHF.

This chain connects TRBV19 to TRBJ1-3; tentatively, D is TRBD1 (6 bases). The CDR3 spans 14 residues. Germline assignment: CDR1 LNHDA and CDR2 SQIVND (reference sequence). V lost 7 bases, J lost 6 bases, and 16 bases lay in between. The CDR3 bases are TGTGCCAGTACCGGGGACCGGGGGGCAAACACCATATATTTT. Residues: CASTGDRGANTIYF.

This chain joins TRBV10-1 and TRBJ2-2, with D unclear. Germline lookup yields CDR1 WNHNN and CDR2 SYGVQD (reference sequence). V dropped 7 bases and J dropped 1 base, with 4 bases sitting between them. This CDR3 has 12 amino acids. The CDR3 coding sequence is TGCGCCAGCACGGGGAACACCGGGGAGCTGTTTTTT. Translation gives CASTGNTGELFF.

The chain uses TRBV6-6 and TRBJ2-5; 7 bases are a match to TRBD2. CDR3 length: 16 residues. In germline, CDR1 is MNHNY, CDR2 SVGAGI (reference sequence). J lost 7 bases, V lost 0 bases, and 11 bases had no gene match. This CDR3 reads CASSYSGPRGEGTQYF. CDR3 coding DNA: TGTGCCAGCAGTTACTCGGGACCCCGGGGGGAAGGGACCCAGTACTTC.

The chain joins TRBV9 to TRBJ1-3, with D tentatively TRBD1 (6 bases). The CDR3 consists of 18 residues. The V end was cut by 1 base, the J end by 1 base, with 18 bases between. Germline CDR1 is SGDLS and CDR2 is YYNGEE. CDR3 nucleotide sequence: TGTGCCAGCAGCGTACCGTCCGGGGGGCGAAGGTCTGGAAACACCATATATTTT. Translation: CASSVPSGGRRSGNTIYF.

The genes are TRBV7-2 and TRBJ1-3; D uncertain. Trimming pared 5 bases from V and 4 bases from J, leaving 12 bases between. The CDR3 contains 14 residues. CDR1 is SGHTA, CDR2 FQGNSA, per germline. The CDR3: CASSPGPEGNTIYF. CDR3 sequence (DNA): TGTGCCAGCAGCCCTGGGCCTGAGGGAAACACCATATATTTT.